This T cell receptor beta chain was sequenced during a study of blood T cell repertoires in COVID-19. Study as a whole: Samples representing acute and convalescent COVID-19 were sourced from the United States, Italy and Spain. Sources were T cells, B-cell-depleted T cells, or PBMCs; the material itself was cDNA or gDNA.

The table lists this clone with many counts. The V gene's germline CDR1 is LNHNV and CDR2 YYDKDF (reference sequence). CDR3 length: 12 residues. J gave up 6 bases and V 9 bases, and 2 bases lay outside the gene matches. Original analysis: Amplified reference gene primers provided the basis for estimating nucleated cell counts. Clones were read by immunoSEQ multiplex PCR, and TCRdb kept only the in-frame ones, dropping some. V, J and clone size were drawn from that table, and D and trimming were deduced from the DNA. The sample has some 73,000 clones; around 67% are singletons. The chain has TRBV15 and TRBJ1-5, with 10 positions matching TRBD1. The sequence came from a man in his fifties or sixties with acute or convalescent COVID-19. Sequencing was done on a sample of peripheral blood. The CDR3 DNA follows: TGTGCCACGAGGACAGGGGGTCAGCCCCAGCATTTT. Encoded protein: CATRTGGQPQHF. Looking up the rest from reference TRBV15 and TRBJ1-5 gives the full variable domain: DAMVIQNPRYQVTQFGKPVTLSCSQTLNHNVMYWYQQKSSQAPKLLFHYYDKDFNNEADTPDNFQSRRPNTSFCFLDIRSPGLGDTAMYLCATRTGGQPQHFGDGTRLSIL.